A selection of T cell receptor beta chains follows, all from one sample in a study of PD-L1 blockade in urothelial cancer. Only in-frame clones appear in the TCRdb table, and some are missing; sequencing was by immunoSEQ multiplex PCR. The sample lists 45,000 to 65,000 clones, 65% to 90% seen once, with approximately 14% in the top ten. Sequences were derived from PBMCs, sampled around atezolizumab (anti-PD-L1) treatment. These receptors were obtained from a man aged 70-80 years with urothelial cancer. The CDR3 runs from the conserved cysteine through the conserved F or W. The D gene is left open where the match is weak. Clone size is stated in some rows and not others, as once, few, many or a class when expanded.

cdr3_nt: TGTGCCAGCAGCCCCCAGGGTCGCACCGGGGAGCTGTTTTTT
cdr3_aa: CASSPQGRTGELFF
v_call: TRBV11-2
d_call: NA
j_call: TRBJ2-2
clone_size: NA

cdr3_nt: TGTGCCACCAGCAGAGATTTTCTCGGGAGGGCCGCTGAGCAGTTCTTC
cdr3_aa: CATSRDFLGRAAEQFF
v_call: TRBV15
d_call: TRBD2
j_call: TRBJ2-1
clone_size: NA

cdr3_nt: TGTGCCAGCTCAAAACGACAGGGGGAGTACAATGAGCAGTTCTTC
cdr3_aa: CASSKRQGEYNEQFF
v_call: TRBV18
d_call: TRBD1
j_call: TRBJ2-1
clone_size: NA

cdr3_nt: TGCAGCGTCGAAAAACCCGGGACTAGTCCCGATGAGCAGTTCTTC
cdr3_aa: CSVEKPGTSPDEQFF
v_call: TRBV29-1
d_call: TRBD2
j_call: TRBJ2-1
clone_size: NA

cdr3_nt: TGTGCCAGCAGCAGGGGACAGGGCGGCGTCAATGAGCAGTTCTTC
cdr3_aa: CASSRGQGGVNEQFF
v_call: TRBV7-3
d_call: TRBD1
j_call: TRBJ2-1
clone_size: few

cdr3_nt: TGTGCCAGCAGTGATAGTTTTGGGGCGTGGGACGAGCAGTACTTC
cdr3_aa: CASSDSFGAWDEQYF
v_call: TRBV6-1
d_call: NA
j_call: TRBJ2-7
clone_size: NA

cdr3_nt: TGTGCCAGCAGCTACGTCGAGGAGCAGTTCTTC
cdr3_aa: CASSYVEEQFF
v_call: TRBV5-4
d_call: NA
j_call: TRBJ2-1
clone_size: NA

cdr3_nt: TGCGCCAGCAGCGGGGGACAGGGCCCAGAGACCCAGTACTTC
cdr3_aa: CASSGGQGPETQYF
v_call: TRBV5-1
d_call: TRBD1
j_call: TRBJ2-5
clone_size: NA

cdr3_nt: TGTGCCAGCAGTTTGGAAACTAGCGGGACCTATGCAGATACGCAGTATTTT
cdr3_aa: CASSLETSGTYADTQYF
v_call: TRBV27
d_call: TRBD2
j_call: TRBJ2-3
clone_size: once

cdr3_nt: TGTGCCAGCAGTGCCTCGACAGGAGGCTATGGCTACACCTTC
cdr3_aa: CASSASTGGYGYTF
v_call: TRBV28
d_call: NA
j_call: TRBJ1-2
clone_size: NA

cdr3_nt: TGCGCCAGCAGCTTGGGAGGGAACGGTCAGCCCCAGCATTTT
cdr3_aa: CASSLGGNGQPQHF
v_call: TRBV5-1
d_call: NA
j_call: TRBJ1-5
clone_size: NA

cdr3_nt: TGTGCCAGCAGATCGACAGGGTTTGGTAACACTGAAGCTTTCTTT
cdr3_aa: CASRSTGFGNTEAFF
v_call: TRBV6-4
d_call: TRBD1
j_call: TRBJ1-1
clone_size: NA

cdr3_nt: TGCGCCAGCAGACAAGGGGAAGGGAACAATGAGCAGTTCTTC
cdr3_aa: CASRQGEGNNEQFF
v_call: TRBV5-1
d_call: NA
j_call: TRBJ2-1
clone_size: NA

cdr3_nt: TGTGCCAGCAGTTACTCGAACAGAGATGAAAAACTGTTTTTT
cdr3_aa: CASSYSNRDEKLFF
v_call: TRBV6-5
d_call: NA
j_call: TRBJ1-4
clone_size: NA

cdr3_nt: TGTGCCAGCAAAGACAGTAGCAATCAGCCCCAGCATTTT
cdr3_aa: CASKDSSNQPQHF
v_call: TRBV2
d_call: NA
j_call: TRBJ1-5
clone_size: NA

cdr3_nt: TGTGCCAGCAGCAGGGGGCCCACTGAAGCTTTCTTT
cdr3_aa: CASSRGPTEAFF
v_call: TRBV2
d_call: TRBD1
j_call: TRBJ1-1
clone_size: NA

cdr3_nt: TGCGCCAGCAGCCCGTCCGGGACAGGGGAAGACTATGGCTACACCTTC
cdr3_aa: CASSPSGTGEDYGYTF
v_call: TRBV5-1
d_call: TRBD1
j_call: TRBJ1-2
clone_size: NA

cdr3_nt: TGTGCCAGCAGCCCGGGCAGGGTAGTATCTGGAAACACCATATATTTT
cdr3_aa: CASSPGRVVSGNTIYF
v_call: TRBV5-6
d_call: NA
j_call: TRBJ1-3
clone_size: NA

cdr3_nt: TGTGCCAGCAGGATAGCGGGCGCCCCCTCCAATGAGCAGTTCTTC
cdr3_aa: CASRIAGAPSNEQFF
v_call: TRBV11-2
d_call: TRBD2
j_call: TRBJ2-1
clone_size: NA

cdr3_nt: TGTGCCAGTAGTGCCAGCGGGGTTAGCACAGATACGCAGTATTTT
cdr3_aa: CASSASGVSTDTQYF
v_call: TRBV19
d_call: TRBD2
j_call: TRBJ2-3
clone_size: once

cdr3_nt: TGTGCCAGCAGCGTAGCGGCTAGCGCGGACTACGAGCAGTACTTC
cdr3_aa: CASSVAASADYEQYF
v_call: TRBV9
d_call: NA
j_call: TRBJ2-7
clone_size: NA

cdr3_nt: TGTGCCAGTAGTTCGGGGACAGGGGGGACCTATAGCAATCAGCCCCAGCATTTT
cdr3_aa: CASSSGTGGTYSNQPQHF
v_call: TRBV19
d_call: TRBD1
j_call: TRBJ1-5
clone_size: NA